The 6 T cell receptor beta chains below all came from one sample that was sequenced in a study of beta chain features in type 1 diabetes. All of the isolated RNA was reverse transcribed, so expressed TCRB transcripts were sequenced. Sequencing was performed with immunoSEQ multiplex PCR; in TCRdb, only in-frame clones are kept and a portion is missing. The sample lists about 240,000 clones, less than 35% occurring once. Specimen: central memory CD4+ T cells from blood. Receptor source: a man aged 25-45 years in good health.

This sequence joins TRBV27 and TRBJ2-5; D remains unclear. CDR1 is MNHEY, CDR2 SMNVEV, per germline (reference sequence). The CDR3 sequence is 11 residues long. Trimming pared 4 bases from V and 5 bases from J, leaving 5 bases between. CDR3 region: CASSSRETQYF. CDR3 nucleotide sequence: TGTGCCAGCAGTTCTCGGGAGACCCAGTACTTC.

This clone occurred a few times. Other DNA sequences of this sample code for an identical CDR3. The chain joins TRBV9 to TRBJ1-2; 9 nucleotides line up with TRBD1. Germline CDR1 and CDR2: SGDLS and YYNGEE. The CDR3 extends over 15 amino acids. Trimming took 3 bases from V and 5 from J; bases not matched to a gene: 8. The CDR3 nucleotides are TGTGCCAGCAGCGCCCGGGGACAGGGATCTTATGGCTACACCTTC. Amino acids: CASSARGQGSYGYTF. The whole variable domain, remainder taken from reference TRBV9 and TRBJ1-2, is DSGVTQTPKHLITATGQRVTLRCSPRSGDLSVYWYQQSLDQGLQFLIQYYNGEERAKGNILERFSAQQFPDLHSELNLSSLELGDSALYFCASSARGQGSYGYTFGSGTRLTVV.

This clone was found a few times. The rearrangement links TRBV6-5 to TRBJ2-3; 12 bases are a match to TRBD1. V gave up 8 bases and J gave up 5 bases; unmatched junction bases: 2. CDR1 MNHEY and CDR2 SVGAGI come from the germline V gene. The CDR3 has 13 amino acids. CDR3 DNA: TGTGCCAGCCGGGACAGGGGGCTAGATACGCAGTATTTT. As protein: CASRDRGLDTQYF.

The genes are TRBV25-1 and TRBJ2-7; the D is unclear. Trimming stripped 4 bases from V and 2 bases from J, with 3 bases between. The CDR3 consists of 11 residues. CDR1 is MGHDK and CDR2 is SYGVNS in the germline V gene. The CDR3: CASSATYEQYF. The CDR3 DNA is TGTGCCAGCAGTGCCACCTACGAGCAGTACTTC.

The sample holds a few counts of this clone. The chain combines TRBV2 with TRBJ2-2; D is unresolved. The CDR3 has 13 amino acids. The germline V gene has CDR1 SNHLY and CDR2 FYNNEI. V was clipped by 2 bases and J by 5 bases, with 6 bases between them. CDR3 sequence (DNA): TGTGCCAGCAGTGAAAGTGAGACCGGGGAGCTGTTTTTT. Protein product: CASSESETGELFF.

The rearrangement links TRBV7-2 to TRBJ2-5; perhaps TRBD2 as D (7 bases). V was shortened by 5 bases and J by 4 bases, with 14 bases between the two germline ends. This CDR3 is built from 14 residues. The germline V gene has CDR1 SGHTA and CDR2 FQGNSA. Written as DNA, the CDR3 is TGTGCCAGCAGCGGGAGGGGGAGTAGAGAGACCCAGTACTTC. Its protein is CASSGRGSRETQYF.